These T cell receptor beta chains were read from a single sample in a study of T cells in Graves' hyperthyroidism and ophthalmopathy. One entry per CDR3 protein, called by TCRdb with MiXCR from the multiplex PCR reads. The sample has approximately 530,000 distinct CDR3 sequences; 16% are singletons. Sequencing was done on a sample of blood. The receptors stem from a woman aged 18-35 years with Graves' hyperthyroidism. CDR3s include the opening cysteine and the closing phenylalanine or tryptophan. The order of the fields is clone size, J gene, V gene, D gene, CDR3 DNA, CDR3 protein. D genes are given only for firm matches. Clone size is shown for a subset of rows, as once, few, many or a class of expanded clone.

size: few; J: TRBJ2-4; V: TRBV6-1; D: .; DNA: TGTGCCAGCGCCGGGGTTGCGGGTGGTCTGACCAAAAACATTCAGTACTTC; CDR3: CASAGVAGGLTKNIQYF
size: many; J: TRBJ1-4; V: TRBV4-3; D: .; DNA: TGCGCCAGCAGCCAAGATACGTCCCGGCCTGAAAAACTGTTTTTT; CDR3: CASSQDTSRPEKLFF
size: many; J: TRBJ2-2; V: TRBV5-1; D: .; DNA: TGCGCCAGCAGCTTGACGCAAACGAACACCGGGGAGCTGTTTTTT; CDR3: CASSLTQTNTGELFF
size: few; J: TRBJ2-5; V: TRBV10-3; D: .; DNA: TGTGCCATCAGTCCCACCGGGACTCTCACCAGGGAGACCCAGTACTTC; CDR3: CAISPTGTLTRETQYF
size: few; J: TRBJ2-5; V: TRBV12-3/TRBV12-4; D: TRBD1; DNA: TGTGCCAGCAGTGCCGCCGGGACAGGGGGCGTAGAGACCCAGTACTTC; CDR3: CASSAAGTGGVETQYF
size: .; J: TRBJ1-2; V: TRBV14; D: .; DNA: TGTGCCAGCAGCCAAGAAGTCAGTCCTAACTATGGCTACACCTTC; CDR3: CASSQEVSPNYGYTF
size: .; J: TRBJ1-1; V: TRBV4-1; D: .; DNA: TGCGCCAGCAGCCAGGCAGAATTGACCCTTGAAGCTTTCTTT; CDR3: CASSQAELTLEAFF
size: few; J: TRBJ2-3; V: TRBV27; D: TRBD2; DNA: TGTGCCAGCAGGCGCCCCGGGTTAGCGGGAGGGCCGGATACGCAGTATTTT; CDR3: CASRRPGLAGGPDTQYF
size: many; J: TRBJ2-6; V: TRBV12-3/TRBV12-4; D: .; DNA: TGTGCCAGCAGTTTAGATATGGGGATAGGGGCCAACGTCCTGACTTTC; CDR3: CASSLDMGIGANVLTF
size: many; J: TRBJ2-3; V: TRBV5-1; D: .; DNA: TGCGCCAGCTCTCTTACGGTGACGGGCACAGATACGCAGTATTTT; CDR3: CASSLTVTGTDTQYF
size: many; J: TRBJ1-1; V: TRBV5-1; D: .; DNA: TGCGCCAGCAGCCCCGGGCCCTCGAACACTGAAGCTTTCTTT; CDR3: CASSPGPSNTEAFF
size: many; J: TRBJ2-1; V: TRBV27; D: TRBD2; DNA: TGTGCCAGCAGTTTATCGTGGGGAGGGGATGAGCAGTTCTTC; CDR3: CASSLSWGGDEQFF
size: .; J: TRBJ2-3; V: TRBV7-9; D: TRBD2; DNA: TGTGCCAGCAGCCCTCCGACTAGCGGGATATCAGATACGCAGTATTTT; CDR3: CASSPPTSGISDTQYF
size: many; J: TRBJ2-1; V: TRBV13; D: .; DNA: TGTGCCAGCAGCCCTCCCCCCCGGGACGGGAAATACAATGAGCAGTTCTTC; CDR3: CASSPPPRDGKYNEQFF
size: many; J: TRBJ1-1; V: TRBV28; D: .; DNA: TGTGCCAGCAGCCAATCTACAGGGCTGGGAGCTTTCTTT; CDR3: CASSQSTGLGAFF
size: few; J: TRBJ2-5; V: TRBV13; D: TRBD1; DNA: TGTGCCAGCAGCTTAGAACAGGGGGCTTGGGAGACCCAGTACTTC; CDR3: CASSLEQGAWETQYF
size: many; J: TRBJ2-5; V: TRBV18; D: .; DNA: TGTGCCAGCTCACCACCGTCCCGAGAGACCCAGTACTTC; CDR3: CASSPPSRETQYF
size: .; J: TRBJ1-5; V: TRBV5-1; D: TRBD1; DNA: TGCGCCAGCAGCTTGGAGTGGGACAGAGGCAATCAGCCCCAGCATTTT; CDR3: CASSLEWDRGNQPQHF
size: many; J: TRBJ2-5; V: TRBV6-2/TRBV6-3; D: TRBD1; DNA: TGTGCCAGCAGTTACCGACAGGGGAGGATTGAGACCCAGTACTTC; CDR3: CASSYRQGRIETQYF
size: many; J: TRBJ2-5; V: TRBV6-5; D: .; DNA: TGTGCCAGCAGCCCGCGGGCAGGGACAGAGACCCAGTACTTC; CDR3: CASSPRAGTETQYF
size: few; J: TRBJ1-2; V: TRBV5-1; D: TRBD1; DNA: TGCGCCAGCAGCTTGCAGGGGGCGCGGAACTATGGCTACACCTTC; CDR3: CASSLQGARNYGYTF
size: many; J: TRBJ2-5; V: TRBV28; D: .; DNA: TGTGCCAGCAGCCGAACTCAGATGGTGGGTTTGCAGACCCAGTACTTC; CDR3: CASSRTQMVGLQTQYF
size: many; J: TRBJ1-3; V: TRBV11-2; D: .; DNA: TGTGCCAGCAGCCCAGTGGGATTCGGAAACACCATATATTTT; CDR3: CASSPVGFGNTIYF
size: many; J: TRBJ2-7; V: TRBV5-1; D: .; DNA: TGCGCCAGCAGCTTCCGGGGAGCAGAATACGAGCAGTACTTC; CDR3: CASSFRGAEYEQYF
size: few; J: TRBJ2-5; V: TRBV20-1; D: .; DNA: TGCAGTGCTCTCGTTGGGGCAGAGACCCAGTACTTC; CDR3: CSALVGAETQYF
size: many; J: TRBJ2-1; V: TRBV10-3; D: .; DNA: TGTGCCATCAGTGATTTCGACAGGTACAATGAGCAGTTCTTC; CDR3: CAISDFDRYNEQFF
size: few; J: TRBJ2-4; V: TRBV20-1; D: TRBD2; DNA: TGCAGCGCTACGACTAGCGGGATGGTTCTTCAGTACTTC; CDR3: CSATTSGMVLQYF
size: few; J: TRBJ2-7; V: TRBV9; D: TRBD2; DNA: TGTGCCAGCAGCGTCGCTAGCGGGACAACATACGAGCAGTACTTC; CDR3: CASSVASGTTYEQYF
size: many; J: TRBJ2-3; V: TRBV20-1; D: TRBD2; DNA: TGCAGTGCTAGAGTCCTAGCGGGAACCGGCACGCAGTATTTT; CDR3: CSARVLAGTGTQYF
size: many; J: TRBJ1-2; V: TRBV12-3/TRBV12-4; D: .; DNA: TGTGCCAGCAGTTTGCTACTTACTAACTATGGCTACACCTTC; CDR3: CASSLLLTNYGYTF
size: many; J: TRBJ2-1; V: TRBV6-1; D: .; DNA: TGTGCCAGCAGTACAGGGTCAAGGAATGAGCAGTTCTTC; CDR3: CASSTGSRNEQFF
size: .; J: TRBJ2-3; V: TRBV24-1; D: TRBD2; DNA: TGTGCCACCAGTGACCGACTAGCGGGGTATACAGATACGCAGTATTTT; CDR3: CATSDRLAGYTDTQYF
size: many; J: TRBJ2-1; V: TRBV12-3/TRBV12-4; D: TRBD2; DNA: TGTGCCAGCAGTCCGACTAGCGGGGGCCACAATGAGCAGTTCTTC; CDR3: CASSPTSGGHNEQFF
size: many; J: TRBJ1-1; V: TRBV2; D: .; DNA: TGTGCCAGCAGTGATGTGAACACTGAAGCTTTCTTT; CDR3: CASSDVNTEAFF
size: .; J: TRBJ2-1; V: TRBV20-1; D: .; DNA: TGCAGCGCTCCCCGGGGGGCGTCCAATGAGCAGTTCTTC; CDR3: CSAPRGASNEQFF
size: many; J: TRBJ1-2; V: TRBV24-1; D: .; DNA: TGTGCCACCAGTGACTCAGGGACGGTCCCTGGCTACACCTTC; CDR3: CATSDSGTVPGYTF
size: few; J: TRBJ2-1; V: TRBV2; D: TRBD2; DNA: TGTGCCAGCAGGGGACTAGCGGGGGGTACCTACAATGAGCAGTTCTTC; CDR3: CASRGLAGGTYNEQFF
size: many; J: TRBJ2-7; V: TRBV11-2; D: TRBD1; DNA: TGTGCCAGCAGCCCGGCAGAAGGGACAGGGGGCACTAGGGGCTACTACGAGCAGTACTTC; CDR3: CASSPAEGTGGTRGYYEQYF
size: few; J: TRBJ2-7; V: TRBV27; D: .; DNA: TGTGCCAGCAGTTTATCGATACTCCCCTCCTACGAGCAGTACTTC; CDR3: CASSLSILPSYEQYF
size: many; J: TRBJ2-7; V: TRBV18; D: .; DNA: TGTGCCAGCTCACCACCCGGGAATTACGAGCAGTACTTC; CDR3: CASSPPGNYEQYF
size: .; J: TRBJ1-1; V: TRBV30; D: .; DNA: TGTGCCTGGAGTGTAAGGTCTCTGAGGCAGGGCGGGAACACTGAAGCTTTCTTT; CDR3: CAWSVRSLRQGGNTEAFF
size: .; J: TRBJ1-4; V: TRBV5-1; D: .; DNA: TGCGCCAGCAGCTTGCGTCCCACCACCGGCGAAAAACTGTTTTTT; CDR3: CASSLRPTTGEKLFF
size: many; J: TRBJ1-5; V: TRBV20-1; D: .; DNA: TGCAGTGCTAGAGATCGACCCAATCAGCCCCAGCATTTT; CDR3: CSARDRPNQPQHF
size: few; J: TRBJ2-5; V: TRBV3-1; D: TRBD2; DNA: TGTGCCAGCAGCCAACTAGCGGGAGAAGAGACCCAGTACTTC; CDR3: CASSQLAGEETQYF
size: few; J: TRBJ1-5; V: TRBV6-1; D: .; DNA: TGTGCCAGCAGTGAATCAGGGCCTCAGCCCCAGCATTTT; CDR3: CASSESGPQPQHF
size: few; J: TRBJ1-5; V: TRBV4-1; D: .; DNA: TGCGCCAGCAGCCAGGGTGCTCAGCCCCAGCATTTT; CDR3: CASSQGAQPQHF
size: .; J: TRBJ2-5; V: TRBV20-1; D: .; DNA: TGCAGTGCTAGAGTCCCGGGAGTGGGTCAAGAGACCCAGTACTTC; CDR3: CSARVPGVGQETQYF
size: many; J: TRBJ2-6; V: TRBV28; D: .; DNA: TGTGCCAGCAATGTTGGGGGATCGGGTTTCGGCTCTGGGGCCAACGTCCTGACTTTC; CDR3: CASNVGGSGFGSGANVLTF
size: many; J: TRBJ2-7; V: TRBV12-3/TRBV12-4; D: TRBD2; DNA: TGTGCCAGCAGTCCCCCCGGGCCGGGAGGCCCCTCCTACGAGCAGTACTTC; CDR3: CASSPPGPGGPSYEQYF
size: few; J: TRBJ2-7; V: TRBV7-9; D: .; DNA: TGTGCCAGCAGCGAGGACAGAAGTTACTACGAGCAGTACTTC; CDR3: CASSEDRSYYEQYF
size: many; J: TRBJ2-7; V: TRBV28; D: .; DNA: TGTGCCAGCAGTTTAGTGGGGGCTGGGCAGTACTTC; CDR3: CASSLVGAGQYF
size: .; J: TRBJ1-1; V: TRBV19; D: .; DNA: TGTGCCAGTAGTTTCGGATGGGGGCGGATGAACACTGAAGCTTTCTTT; CDR3: CASSFGWGRMNTEAFF
size: many; J: TRBJ1-1; V: TRBV28; D: .; DNA: TGTGCCAGCAGCCCCGACACCATGAACACTGAAGCTTTCTTT; CDR3: CASSPDTMNTEAFF
size: many; J: TRBJ1-4; V: TRBV5-1; D: .; DNA: TGCGCCAGCAGCTTGGCCGATGGGAGCAGCTGGGGACGCGAAAAACTGTTTTTT; CDR3: CASSLADGSSWGREKLFF